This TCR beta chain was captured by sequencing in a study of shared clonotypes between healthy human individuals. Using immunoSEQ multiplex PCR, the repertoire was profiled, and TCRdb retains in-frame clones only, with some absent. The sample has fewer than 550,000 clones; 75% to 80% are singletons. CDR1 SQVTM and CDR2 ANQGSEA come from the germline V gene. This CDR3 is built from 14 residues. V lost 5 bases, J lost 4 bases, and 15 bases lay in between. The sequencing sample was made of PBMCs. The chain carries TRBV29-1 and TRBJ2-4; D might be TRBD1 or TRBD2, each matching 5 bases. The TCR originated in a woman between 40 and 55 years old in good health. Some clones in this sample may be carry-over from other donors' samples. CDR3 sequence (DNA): TGCAGCGTTTACCCTGGGACGGATAAAAACATTCAGTACTTC. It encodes CSVYPGTDKNIQYF.